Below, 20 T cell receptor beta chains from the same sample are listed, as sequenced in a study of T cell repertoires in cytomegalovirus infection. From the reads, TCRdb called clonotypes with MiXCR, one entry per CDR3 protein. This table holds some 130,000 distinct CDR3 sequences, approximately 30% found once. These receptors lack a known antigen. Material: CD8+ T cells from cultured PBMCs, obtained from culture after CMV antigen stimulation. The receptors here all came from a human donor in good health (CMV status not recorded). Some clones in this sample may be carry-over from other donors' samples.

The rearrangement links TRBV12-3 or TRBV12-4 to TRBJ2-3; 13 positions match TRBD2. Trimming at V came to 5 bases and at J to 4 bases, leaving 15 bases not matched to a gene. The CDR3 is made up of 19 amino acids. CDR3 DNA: TGTGCCAGCAGTCTTACTCCGGGACTAGCGGGATCCGGAGCAGATACGCAGTATTTT. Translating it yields CASSLTPGLAGSGADTQYF.

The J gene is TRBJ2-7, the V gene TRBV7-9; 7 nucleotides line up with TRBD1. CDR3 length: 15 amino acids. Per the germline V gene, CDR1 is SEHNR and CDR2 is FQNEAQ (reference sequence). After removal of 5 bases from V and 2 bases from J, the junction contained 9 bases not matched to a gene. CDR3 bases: TGTGCCAGCAGCCCAGGGGACAGCTTGACCTACGAGCAGTACTTC. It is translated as CASSPGDSLTYEQYF. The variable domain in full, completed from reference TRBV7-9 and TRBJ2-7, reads DTGVSQNPRHKITKRGQNVTFRCDPISEHNRLYWYRQTLGQGPEFLTYFQNEAQLEKSRLLSDRFSAERPKGSFSTLEIQRTEQGDSAMYLCASSPGDSLTYEQYFGPGTRLTVT.

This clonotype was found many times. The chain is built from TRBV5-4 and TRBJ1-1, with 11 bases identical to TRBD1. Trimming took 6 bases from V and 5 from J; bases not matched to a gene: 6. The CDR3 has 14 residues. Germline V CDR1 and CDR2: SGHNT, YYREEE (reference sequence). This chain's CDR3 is CASTGQGAGTEAFF. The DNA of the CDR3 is TGTGCCAGCACCGGACAGGGGGCTGGGACTGAAGCTTTCTTT.

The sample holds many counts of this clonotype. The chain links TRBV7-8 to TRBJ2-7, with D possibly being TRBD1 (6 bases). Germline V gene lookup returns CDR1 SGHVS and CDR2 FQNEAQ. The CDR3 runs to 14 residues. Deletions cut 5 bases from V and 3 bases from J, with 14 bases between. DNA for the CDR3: TGTGCCAGCAGCCTAGGGGGTGGAGTCTACGAGCAGTACTTC. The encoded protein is CASSLGGGVYEQYF.

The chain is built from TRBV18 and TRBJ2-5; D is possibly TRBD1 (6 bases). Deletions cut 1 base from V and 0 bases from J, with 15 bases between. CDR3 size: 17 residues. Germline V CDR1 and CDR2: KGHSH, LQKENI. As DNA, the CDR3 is TGTGCCAGCTCACCACTCCCCACAGGGTTGTACCAAGAGACCCAGTACTTC. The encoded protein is CASSPLPTGLYQETQYF.

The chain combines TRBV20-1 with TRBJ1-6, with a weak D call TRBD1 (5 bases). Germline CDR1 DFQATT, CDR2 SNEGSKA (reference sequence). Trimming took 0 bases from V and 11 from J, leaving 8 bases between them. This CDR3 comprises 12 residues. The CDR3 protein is CSARDGDPPLHF. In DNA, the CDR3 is TGCAGTGCTAGAGATGGGGACCCACCCCTCCACTTT.

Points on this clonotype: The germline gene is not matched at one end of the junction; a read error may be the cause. The DNA of the CDR3 is TGTGCCAGCAGTTCTCAATTACCCTGGGGCTACGAGCTGTACTTC. Translation gives CASSSQLPWGYELYF. The chain combines TRBV12-3 or TRBV12-4 with TRBJ2-7, with D possibly being TRBD1 (5 bases). The CDR3 is 15 amino acids.

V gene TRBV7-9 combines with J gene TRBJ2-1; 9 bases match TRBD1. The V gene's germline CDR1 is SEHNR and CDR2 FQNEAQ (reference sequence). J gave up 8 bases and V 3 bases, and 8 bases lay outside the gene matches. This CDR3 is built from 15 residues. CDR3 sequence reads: CASSLRQGGLDEQFF. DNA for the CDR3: TGTGCCAGCAGCTTGAGACAGGGGGGGCTGGATGAGCAGTTCTTC.

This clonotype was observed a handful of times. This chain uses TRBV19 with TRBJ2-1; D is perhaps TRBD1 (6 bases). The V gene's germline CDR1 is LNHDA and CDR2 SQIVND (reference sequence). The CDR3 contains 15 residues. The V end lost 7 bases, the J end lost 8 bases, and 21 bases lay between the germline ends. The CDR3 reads CASTPVTGSGDEQFF. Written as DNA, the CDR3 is TGTGCCAGTACCCCGGTGACAGGTTCAGGCGATGAGCAGTTCTTC.

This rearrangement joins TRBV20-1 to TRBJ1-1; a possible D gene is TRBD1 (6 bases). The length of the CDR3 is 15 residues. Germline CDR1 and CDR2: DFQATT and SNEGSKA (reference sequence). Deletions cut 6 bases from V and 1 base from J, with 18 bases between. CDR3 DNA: TGCAGTGCCGTAGGGGGTATCGGACAGAACACTGAAGCTTTCTTT. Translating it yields CSAVGGIGQNTEAFF.

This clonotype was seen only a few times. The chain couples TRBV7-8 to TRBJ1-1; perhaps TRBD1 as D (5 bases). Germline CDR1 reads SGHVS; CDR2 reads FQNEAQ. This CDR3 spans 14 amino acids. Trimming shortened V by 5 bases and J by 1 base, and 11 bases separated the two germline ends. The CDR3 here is CASSQVGGNTEAFF. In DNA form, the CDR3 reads TGTGCCAGCAGCCAAGTTGGGGGGAACACTGAAGCTTTCTTT. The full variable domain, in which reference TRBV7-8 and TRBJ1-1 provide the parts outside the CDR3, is GAGVSQSPRYKVAKRGQDVALRCDPISGHVSLFWYQQALGQGPEFLTYFQNEAQLDKSGLPSDRFFAERPEGSVSTLKIQRTQQEDSAVYLCASSQVGGNTEAFFGQGTRLTVV.

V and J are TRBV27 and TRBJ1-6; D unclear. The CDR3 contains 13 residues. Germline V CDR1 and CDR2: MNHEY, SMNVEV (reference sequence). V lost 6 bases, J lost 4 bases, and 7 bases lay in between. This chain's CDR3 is CASRSGYNSPLHF. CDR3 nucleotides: TGTGCCAGCAGGAGTGGATATAATTCACCCCTCCACTTT.

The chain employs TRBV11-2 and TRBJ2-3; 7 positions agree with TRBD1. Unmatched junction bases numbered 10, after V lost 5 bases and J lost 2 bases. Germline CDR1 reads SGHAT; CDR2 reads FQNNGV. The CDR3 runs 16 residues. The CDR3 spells CASSLRQGVSTDTQYF. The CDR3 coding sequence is TGTGCCAGCAGCCTGCGACAGGGTGTTTCCACAGATACGCAGTATTTT.

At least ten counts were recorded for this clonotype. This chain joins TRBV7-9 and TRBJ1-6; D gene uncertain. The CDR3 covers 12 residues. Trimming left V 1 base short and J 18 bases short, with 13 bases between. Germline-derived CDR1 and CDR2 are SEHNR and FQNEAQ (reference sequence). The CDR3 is CASSLEGPRPHF. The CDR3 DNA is TGTGCCAGCAGCTTAGAAGGCCCCAGGCCCCACTTT.

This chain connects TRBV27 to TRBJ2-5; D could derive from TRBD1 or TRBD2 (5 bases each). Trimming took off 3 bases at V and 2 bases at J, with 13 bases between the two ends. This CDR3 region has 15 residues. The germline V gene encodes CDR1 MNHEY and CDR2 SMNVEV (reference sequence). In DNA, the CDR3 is TGTGCCAGCAGTTTTTTGAGGGGCCTTCAAGAGACCCAGTACTTC. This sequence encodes CASSFLRGLQETQYF.

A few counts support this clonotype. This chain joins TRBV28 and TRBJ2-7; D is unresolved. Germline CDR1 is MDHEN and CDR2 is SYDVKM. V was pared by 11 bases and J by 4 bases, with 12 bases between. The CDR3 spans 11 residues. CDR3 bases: TGTGCCTCTCGATCCGGGTACGAGCAGTACTTC. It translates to CASRSGYEQYF.

CDR3 protein: CASSFEGRQETQYF. The DNA of the CDR3 is TGTGCCAGCAGCTTTGAGGGCAGGCAAGAGACCCAGTACTTC. V usage is TRBV7-9 and J usage is TRBJ2-5; perhaps TRBD2 as D (5 bases). Trimming pared 3 bases from V and 2 bases from J, leaving 10 bases between. The CDR3 sequence is 14 residues long. Per the germline V gene, CDR1 is SEHNR and CDR2 is FQNEAQ (reference sequence).

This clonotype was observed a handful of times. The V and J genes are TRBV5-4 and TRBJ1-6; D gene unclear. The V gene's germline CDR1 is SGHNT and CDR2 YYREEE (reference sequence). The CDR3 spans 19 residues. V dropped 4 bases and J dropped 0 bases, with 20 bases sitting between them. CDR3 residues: CASSAQEAVWDSYNSPLHF. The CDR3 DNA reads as TGTGCCAGCAGCGCGCAGGAGGCAGTTTGGGACTCCTATAATTCACCCCTCCACTTT.

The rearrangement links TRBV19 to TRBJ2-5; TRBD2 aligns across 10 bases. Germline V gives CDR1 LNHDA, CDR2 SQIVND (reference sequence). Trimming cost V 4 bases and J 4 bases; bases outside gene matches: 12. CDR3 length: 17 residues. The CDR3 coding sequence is TGTGCCAGTAGTACAAGCCTGCTAGCGGGGGACCCAGAGACCCAGTACTTC. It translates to CASSTSLLAGDPETQYF.

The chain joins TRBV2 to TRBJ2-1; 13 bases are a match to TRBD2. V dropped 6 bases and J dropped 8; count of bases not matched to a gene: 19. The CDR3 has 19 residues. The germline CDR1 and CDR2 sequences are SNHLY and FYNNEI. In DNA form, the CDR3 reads TGTGCCAGCAGGGAGCCCTACCGGACTAGCGGGGGACCCGCCGATGAGCAGTTCTTC. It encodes CASREPYRTSGGPADEQFF.